This T cell receptor (beta chain) was profiled in a study of blood T cell repertoires in COVID-19. Study background: Collection of acute and convalescent COVID-19 samples took place in the United States, Italy and Spain.

Per the study methods: From reference gene primer amplification, estimates of nucleated cell counts were derived. Sequenced by immunoSEQ multiplex PCR; TCRdb stores in-frame clones only, minus some. The V and J calls and the clone size are those of that table, but D and trimming were determined from the DNA. This sample has around 230,000 clones; approximately 88% occur once, and the top ten carry approximately 10%. The receptor was isolated from a man younger than 35 with acute COVID-19. Specimen: PBMCs or T cells enriched from blood (not recorded which).

Written as DNA, the CDR3 is TGTGCCAGCAGCTTGCTAGCGTCGGGCACAGATACGCAGTATTTT. Translated, it gives CASSLLASGTDTQYF. This chain uses TRBV11-1 with TRBJ2-3; tentative D call: TRBD2 (6 bases). V was cut by 3 bases and J by 1 base, with 11 bases left in between. CDR1 SGHAT and CDR2 FQDESV come from the germline V gene (reference sequence). The CDR3 is 15 residues long.